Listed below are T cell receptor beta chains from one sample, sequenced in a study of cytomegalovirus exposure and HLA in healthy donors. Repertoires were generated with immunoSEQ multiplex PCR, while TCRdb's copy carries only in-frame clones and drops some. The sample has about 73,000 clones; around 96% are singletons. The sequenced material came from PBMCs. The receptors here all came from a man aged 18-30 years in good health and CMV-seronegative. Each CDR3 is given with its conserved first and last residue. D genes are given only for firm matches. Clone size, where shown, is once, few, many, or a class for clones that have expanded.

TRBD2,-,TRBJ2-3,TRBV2,CASSEEQLAGRTDTQYF,TGTGCCAGCAGTGAGGAACAACTAGCGGGGAGGACAGATACGCAGTATTTT
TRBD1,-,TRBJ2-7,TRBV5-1,CASSFGRQGTYEQYF,TGCGCCAGCAGCTTCGGGCGACAGGGAACCTACGAGCAGTACTTC
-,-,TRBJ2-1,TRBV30,CAWSVGGYEQFF,TGTGCCTGGAGTGTTGGAGGATATGAGCAGTTCTTC
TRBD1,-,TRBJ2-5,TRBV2,CASNRGYQETQYF,TGTGCCAGCAACAGGGGATACCAAGAGACCCAGTACTTC
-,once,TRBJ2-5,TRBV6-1,CASSHGGTQYF,TGTGCCAGCAGTCACGGGGGGACCCAGTACTTC
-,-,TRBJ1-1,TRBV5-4,CASSSPRRGEAFF,TGTGCCAGCAGCTCCCCGCGGAGGGGTGAAGCTTTCTTT
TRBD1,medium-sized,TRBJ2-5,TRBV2,CASSAGQGTIETQYF,TGTGCCAGCAGCGCTGGACAGGGAACCATAGAGACCCAGTACTTC
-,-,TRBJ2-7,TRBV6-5,CASRRYEQYF,TGTGCCAGCAGGAGATACGAGCAGTACTTC
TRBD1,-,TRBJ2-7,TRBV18,CASSPSQGPDEQYF,TGTGCCAGCTCACCCTCACAGGGGCCCGACGAGCAGTACTTC
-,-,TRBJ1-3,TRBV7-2,CASSLVRGLLSGNTIYF,TGTGCCAGCAGCTTAGTCCGGGGTCTGCTCTCTGGAAACACCATATATTTT
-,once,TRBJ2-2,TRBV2,CASSPGYLGTGELFF,TGTGCCAGCAGTCCGGGATACTTGGGCACCGGGGAGCTGTTTTTT
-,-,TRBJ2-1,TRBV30,CAWSASSSYNEQFF,TGTGCCTGGAGTGCATCGAGCTCCTACAATGAGCAGTTCTTC
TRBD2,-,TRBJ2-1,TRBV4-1,CASSQGPRLAGYNEQFF,TGCGCCAGCAGCCAAGGGCCTCGGTTAGCGGGGTACAATGAGCAGTTCTTC
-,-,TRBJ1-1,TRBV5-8,CASSFDNTEAFF,TGTGCCAGCAGCTTTGACAATACTGAAGCTTTCTTT
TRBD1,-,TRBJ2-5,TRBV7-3,CASSSRATGKETQYF,TGTGCCAGCAGCTCCAGAGCGACAGGGAAAGAGACCCAGTACTTC
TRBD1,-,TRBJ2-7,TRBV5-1,CASRRGQGDGEQYF,TGCGCCAGCAGGCGGGGACAGGGGGACGGCGAGCAGTACTTC
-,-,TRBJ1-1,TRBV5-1,CASSLYTATNTEAFF,TGCGCCAGCAGCTTGTACACAGCAACGAACACTGAAGCTTTCTTT